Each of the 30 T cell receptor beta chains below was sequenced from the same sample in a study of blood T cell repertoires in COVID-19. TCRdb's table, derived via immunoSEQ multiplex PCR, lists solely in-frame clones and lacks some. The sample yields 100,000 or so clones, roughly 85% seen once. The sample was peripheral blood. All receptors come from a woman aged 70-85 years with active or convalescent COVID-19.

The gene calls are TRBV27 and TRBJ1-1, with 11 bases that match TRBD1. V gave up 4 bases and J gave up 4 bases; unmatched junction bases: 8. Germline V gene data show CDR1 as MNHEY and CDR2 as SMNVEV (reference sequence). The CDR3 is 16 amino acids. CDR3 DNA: TGTGCCAGCAGTTCGGGACAGGGGGGTAGTCGCACTGAAGCTTTCTTT. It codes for CASSSGQGGSRTEAFF.

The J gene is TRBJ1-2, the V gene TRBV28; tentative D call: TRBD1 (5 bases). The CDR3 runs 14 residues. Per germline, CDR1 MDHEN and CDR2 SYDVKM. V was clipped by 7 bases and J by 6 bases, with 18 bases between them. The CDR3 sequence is CASTSRVAVDGYTF. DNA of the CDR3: TGTGCCAGCACCAGCAGGGTTGCTGTGGATGGCTACACCTTC.

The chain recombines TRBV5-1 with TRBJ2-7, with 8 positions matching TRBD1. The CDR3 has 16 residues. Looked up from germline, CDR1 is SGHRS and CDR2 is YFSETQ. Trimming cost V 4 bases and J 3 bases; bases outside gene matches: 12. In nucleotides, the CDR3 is TGCGCCAGCAGCAGATCGGGACAGGCCATCCTCTACGAGCAGTACTTC. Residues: CASSRSGQAILYEQYF.

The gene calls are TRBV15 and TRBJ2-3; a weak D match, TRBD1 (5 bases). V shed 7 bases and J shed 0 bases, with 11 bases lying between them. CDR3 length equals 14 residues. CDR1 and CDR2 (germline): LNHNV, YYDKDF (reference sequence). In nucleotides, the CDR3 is TGTGCCACCATAGGGGCCTCTAGCACAGATACGCAGTATTTT. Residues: CATIGASSTDTQYF.

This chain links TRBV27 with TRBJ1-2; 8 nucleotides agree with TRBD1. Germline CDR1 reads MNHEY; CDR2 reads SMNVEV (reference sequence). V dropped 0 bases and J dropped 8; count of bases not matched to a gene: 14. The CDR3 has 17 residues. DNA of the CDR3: TGTGCCAGCAGTTTATCAGGAGGGTCAGGGGGCAGTCAGGGCTACACCTTC. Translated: CASSLSGGSGGSQGYTF.

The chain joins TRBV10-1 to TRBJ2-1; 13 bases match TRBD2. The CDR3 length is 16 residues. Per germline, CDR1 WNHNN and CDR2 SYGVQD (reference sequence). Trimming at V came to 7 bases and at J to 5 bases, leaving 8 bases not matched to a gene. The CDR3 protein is CASNDLGLAGDNEQFF. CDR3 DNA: TGCGCCAGCAACGACCTAGGACTAGCGGGAGACAATGAGCAGTTCTTC.

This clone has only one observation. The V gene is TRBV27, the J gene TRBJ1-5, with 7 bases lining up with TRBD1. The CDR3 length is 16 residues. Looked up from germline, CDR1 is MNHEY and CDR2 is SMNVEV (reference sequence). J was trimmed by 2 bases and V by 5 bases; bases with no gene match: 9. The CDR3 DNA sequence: TGTGCCAGCAGTACCACGTGGACAGGCGGCAATCAGCCCCAGCATTTT. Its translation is CASSTTWTGGNQPQHF.

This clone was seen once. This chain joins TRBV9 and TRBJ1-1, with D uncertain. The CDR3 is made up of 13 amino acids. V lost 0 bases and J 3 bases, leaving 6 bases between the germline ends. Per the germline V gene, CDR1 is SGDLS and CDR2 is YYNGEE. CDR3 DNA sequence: TGTGCCAGCAGCGTAGGCGAGGACACTGAAGCTTTCTTT. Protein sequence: CASSVGEDTEAFF.

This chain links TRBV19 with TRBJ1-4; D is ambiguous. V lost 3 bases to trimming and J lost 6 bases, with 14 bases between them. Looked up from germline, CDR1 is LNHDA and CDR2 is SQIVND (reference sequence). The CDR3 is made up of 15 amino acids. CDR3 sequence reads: CASSIGRAADEKLFF. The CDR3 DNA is TGTGCCAGTAGTATCGGTCGGGCAGCGGATGAAAAACTGTTTTTT. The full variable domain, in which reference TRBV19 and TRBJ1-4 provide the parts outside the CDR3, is DGGITQSPKYLFRKEGQNVTLSCEQNLNHDAMYWYRQDPGQGLRLIYYSQIVNDFQKGDIAEGYSVSREKKESFPLTVTSAQKNPTAFYLCASSIGRAADEKLFFGSGTQLSVL.

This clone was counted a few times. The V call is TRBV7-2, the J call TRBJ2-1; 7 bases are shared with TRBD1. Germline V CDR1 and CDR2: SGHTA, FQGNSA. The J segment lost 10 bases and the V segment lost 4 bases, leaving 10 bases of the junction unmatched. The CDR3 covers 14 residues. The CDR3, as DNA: TGTGCCAGCAGCTCCCCATGGACAGGAGGCGAGCAGTTCTTC. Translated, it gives CASSSPWTGGEQFF.

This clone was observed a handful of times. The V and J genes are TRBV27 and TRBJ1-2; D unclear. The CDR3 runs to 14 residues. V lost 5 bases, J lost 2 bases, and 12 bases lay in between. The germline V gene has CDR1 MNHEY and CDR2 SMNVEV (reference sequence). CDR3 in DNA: TGTGCCAGCAGTCCTAGGACGGGGAACTATGGCTACACCTTC. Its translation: CASSPRTGNYGYTF.

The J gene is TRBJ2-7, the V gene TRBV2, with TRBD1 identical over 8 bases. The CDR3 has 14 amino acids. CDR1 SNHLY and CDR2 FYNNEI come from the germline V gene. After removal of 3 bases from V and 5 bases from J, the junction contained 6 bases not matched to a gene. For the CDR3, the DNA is TGTGCCAGCAGTGATAGGACAGGGTTGGACGAGCAGTACTTC. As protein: CASSDRTGLDEQYF.

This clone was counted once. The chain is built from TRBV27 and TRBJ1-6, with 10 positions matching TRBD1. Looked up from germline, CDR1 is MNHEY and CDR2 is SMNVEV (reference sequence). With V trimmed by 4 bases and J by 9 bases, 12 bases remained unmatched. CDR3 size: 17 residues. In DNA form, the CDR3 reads TGTGCCAGCAGTTCCTCTCAGACAGGGGGCAGGATTTCACCCCTCCACTTT. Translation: CASSSSQTGGRISPLHF.

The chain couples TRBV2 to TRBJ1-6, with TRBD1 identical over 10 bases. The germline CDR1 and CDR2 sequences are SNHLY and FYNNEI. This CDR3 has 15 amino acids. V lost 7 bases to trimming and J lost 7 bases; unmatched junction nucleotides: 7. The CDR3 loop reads CASNQVGQGNSPLHF. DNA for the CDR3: TGTGCCAGCAATCAGGTGGGACAGGGGAATTCACCCCTCCACTTT.

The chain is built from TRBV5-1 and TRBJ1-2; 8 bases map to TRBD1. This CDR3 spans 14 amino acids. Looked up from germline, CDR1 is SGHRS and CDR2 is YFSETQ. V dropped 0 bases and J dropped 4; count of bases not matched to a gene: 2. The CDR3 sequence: CASSLGTGIYGYTF. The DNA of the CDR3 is TGCGCCAGCAGCTTGGGGACAGGGATCTATGGCTACACCTTC.

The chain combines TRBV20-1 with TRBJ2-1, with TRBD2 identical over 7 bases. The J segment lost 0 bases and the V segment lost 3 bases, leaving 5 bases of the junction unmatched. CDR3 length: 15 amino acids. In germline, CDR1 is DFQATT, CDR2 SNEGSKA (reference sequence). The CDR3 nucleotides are TGCAGTGCTAGTTGGCGGGGGAGCTCCTACAATGAGCAGTTCTTC. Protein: CSASWRGSSYNEQFF.

The CDR3 sequence is CASSQAQFRGDTQYF. Here the CDR3 DNA reads TGCGCCAGCAGCCAAGCCCAGTTCCGGGGAGATACGCAGTATTTT. The V and J genes are TRBV4-3 and TRBJ2-3; D is perhaps TRBD2 (5 bases). Germline CDR1 and CDR2: LGHNA and YSLEER. Trimming left V 1 base short and J 5 bases short, with 13 bases between. CDR3 length equals 15 residues.

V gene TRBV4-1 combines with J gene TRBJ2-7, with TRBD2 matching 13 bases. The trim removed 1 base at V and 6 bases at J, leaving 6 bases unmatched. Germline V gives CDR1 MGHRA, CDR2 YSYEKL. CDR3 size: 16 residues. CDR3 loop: CASSQVLLAGGTEQYF. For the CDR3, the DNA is TGCGCCAGCAGCCAAGTTCTACTAGCGGGAGGGACCGAGCAGTACTTC.

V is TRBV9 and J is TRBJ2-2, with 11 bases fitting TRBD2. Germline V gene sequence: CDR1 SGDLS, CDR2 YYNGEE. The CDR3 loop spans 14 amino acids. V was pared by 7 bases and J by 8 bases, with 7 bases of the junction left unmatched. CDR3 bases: TGTGCCAGCGCCACCGTAGCGGGAGGGGGGGAGCTGTTTTTT. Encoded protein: CASATVAGGGELFF.

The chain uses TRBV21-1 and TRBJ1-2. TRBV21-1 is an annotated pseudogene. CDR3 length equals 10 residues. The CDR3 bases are TGTGCCAGCAGGCGCGTGGGCTACACCTTC. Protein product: CASRRVGYTF.

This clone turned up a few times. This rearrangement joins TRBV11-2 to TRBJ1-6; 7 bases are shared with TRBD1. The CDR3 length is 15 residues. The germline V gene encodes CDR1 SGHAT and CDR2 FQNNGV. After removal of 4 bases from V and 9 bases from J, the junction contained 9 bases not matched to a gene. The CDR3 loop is CASSSLTGRSSPLHF. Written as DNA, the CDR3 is TGTGCCAGCAGCTCGTTGACAGGGAGGAGTTCACCCCTCCACTTT.

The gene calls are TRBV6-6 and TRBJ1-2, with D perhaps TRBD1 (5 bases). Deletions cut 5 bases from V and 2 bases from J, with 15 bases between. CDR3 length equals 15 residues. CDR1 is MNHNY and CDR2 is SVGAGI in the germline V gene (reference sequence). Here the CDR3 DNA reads TGTGCCAGCAGTCCCCCGGGCAGGGTCAACTATGGCTACACCTTC. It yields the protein CASSPPGRVNYGYTF.

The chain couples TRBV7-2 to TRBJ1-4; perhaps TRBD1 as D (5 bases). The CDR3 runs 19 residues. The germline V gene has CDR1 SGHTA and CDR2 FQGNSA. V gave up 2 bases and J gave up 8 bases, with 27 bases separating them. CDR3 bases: TGTGCCAGCAGCTTAAACGCGATTGCTCTTGGGCAGGGTAGAGAAAAACTGTTTTTT. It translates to CASSLNAIALGQGREKLFF.

This CDR3 is CASRLTSSNEQFF. DNA of the CDR3: TGTGCCAGCAGGTTAACTAGCTCCAATGAGCAGTTCTTC. The rearrangement joins TRBV5-4 to TRBJ2-1; TRBD2 is a possible D gene (6 bases). The germline CDR1 and CDR2 sequences are SGHNT and YYREEE (reference sequence). CDR3 size: 13 residues. With 5 bases removed from V and 6 bases from J, the gap between germline ends came to 12 bases. The full variable domain, in which reference TRBV5-4 and TRBJ2-1 provide the parts outside the CDR3, is ETGVTQSPTHLIKTRGQQVTLRCSSQSGHNTVSWYQQALGQGPQFIFQYYREEENGRGNFPPRFSGLQFPNYSSELNVNALELDDSALYLCASRLTSSNEQFFGPGTRLTVL.

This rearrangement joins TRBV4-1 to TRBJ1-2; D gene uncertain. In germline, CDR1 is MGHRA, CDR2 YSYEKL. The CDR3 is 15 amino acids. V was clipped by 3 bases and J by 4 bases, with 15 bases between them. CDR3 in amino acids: CASSHPPDKSYGYTF. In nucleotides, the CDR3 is TGCGCCAGCAGCCACCCACCCGACAAGAGCTATGGCTACACCTTC.

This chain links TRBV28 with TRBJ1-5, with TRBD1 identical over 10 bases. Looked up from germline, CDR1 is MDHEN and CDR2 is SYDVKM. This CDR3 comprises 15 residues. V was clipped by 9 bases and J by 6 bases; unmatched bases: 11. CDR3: CASRGSGQGVQPQHF. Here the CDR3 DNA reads TGTGCCAGTAGGGGGTCCGGACAGGGGGTTCAGCCCCAGCATTTT.

CDR3 sequence reads: CASSQNRGRETQYF. CDR3 bases: TGTGCCAGCAGTCAGAACAGGGGGCGTGAGACCCAGTACTTC. This chain uses TRBV7-2 with TRBJ2-5, with 9 bases lining up with TRBD1. The length of the CDR3 is 14 residues. Germline V lookup: CDR1 SGHTA, CDR2 FQGNSA. Germline trimming cut 6 bases from V and 5 bases from J; bases unmatched to any gene: 7.

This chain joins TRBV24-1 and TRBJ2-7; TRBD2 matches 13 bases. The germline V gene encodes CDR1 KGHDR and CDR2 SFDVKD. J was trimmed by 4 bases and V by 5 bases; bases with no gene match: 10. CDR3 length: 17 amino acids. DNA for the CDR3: TGTGCCACCAGTGTCTATGCGACTAGCGGGAGGACTTACGAGCAGTACTTC. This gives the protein CATSVYATSGRTYEQYF.

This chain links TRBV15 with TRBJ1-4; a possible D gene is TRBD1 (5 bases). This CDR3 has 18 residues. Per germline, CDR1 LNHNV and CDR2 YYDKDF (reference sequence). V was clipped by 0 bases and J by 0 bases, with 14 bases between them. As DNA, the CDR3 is TGTGCCACCAGCAGAGATAGGGGCAGCGCCACAACTAATGAAAAACTGTTTTTT. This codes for CATSRDRGSATTNEKLFF.

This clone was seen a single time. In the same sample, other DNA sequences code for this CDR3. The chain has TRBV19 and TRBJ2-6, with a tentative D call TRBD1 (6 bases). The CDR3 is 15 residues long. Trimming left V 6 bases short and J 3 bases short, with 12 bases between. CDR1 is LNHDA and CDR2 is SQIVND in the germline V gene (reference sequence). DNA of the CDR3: TGTGCCAGTAGAAGACAGGTCTATGGGGCCAACGTCCTGACTTTC. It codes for CASRRQVYGANVLTF.